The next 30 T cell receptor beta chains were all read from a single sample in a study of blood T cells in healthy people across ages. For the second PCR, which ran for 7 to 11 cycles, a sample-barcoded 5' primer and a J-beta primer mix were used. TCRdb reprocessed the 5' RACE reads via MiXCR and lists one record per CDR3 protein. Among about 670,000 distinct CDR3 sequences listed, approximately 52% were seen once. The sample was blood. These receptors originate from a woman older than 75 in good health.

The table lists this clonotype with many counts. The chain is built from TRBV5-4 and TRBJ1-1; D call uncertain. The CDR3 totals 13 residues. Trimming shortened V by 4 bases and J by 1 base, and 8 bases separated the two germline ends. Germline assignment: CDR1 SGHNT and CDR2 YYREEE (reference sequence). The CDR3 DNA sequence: TGTGCCAGCAGCCTTGAATGGAACACTGAAGCTTTCTTT. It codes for CASSLEWNTEAFF.

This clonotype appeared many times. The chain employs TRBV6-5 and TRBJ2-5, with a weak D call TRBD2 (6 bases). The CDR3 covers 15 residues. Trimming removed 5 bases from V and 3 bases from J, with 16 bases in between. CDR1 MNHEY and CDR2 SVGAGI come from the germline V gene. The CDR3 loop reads CASSPRTISKETQYF. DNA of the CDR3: TGTGCCAGCAGTCCCCGGACTATTTCAAAAGAGACCCAGTACTTC.

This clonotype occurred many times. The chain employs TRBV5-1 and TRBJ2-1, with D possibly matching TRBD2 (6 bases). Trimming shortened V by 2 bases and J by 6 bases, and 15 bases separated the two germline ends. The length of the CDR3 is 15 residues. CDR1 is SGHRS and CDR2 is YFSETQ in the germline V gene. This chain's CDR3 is CASSFGTRARNEQFF. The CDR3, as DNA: TGCGCCAGCAGCTTCGGGACTCGAGCTCGCAATGAGCAGTTCTTC.

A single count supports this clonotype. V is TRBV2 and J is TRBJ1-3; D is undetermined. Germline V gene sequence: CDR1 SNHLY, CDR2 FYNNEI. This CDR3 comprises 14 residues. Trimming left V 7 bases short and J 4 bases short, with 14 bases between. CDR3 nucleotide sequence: TGTGCCAGCACCCCTCCGCGTGGAGGAAACACCATATATTTT. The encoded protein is CASTPPRGGNTIYF.

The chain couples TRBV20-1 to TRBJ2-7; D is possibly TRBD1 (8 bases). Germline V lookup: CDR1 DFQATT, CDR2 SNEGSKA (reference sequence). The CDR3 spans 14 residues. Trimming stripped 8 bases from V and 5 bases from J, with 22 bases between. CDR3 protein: CSSHLQGGLNEQYF. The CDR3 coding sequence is TGCAGTTCGCACCTACAGGGGGGGCTCAACGAGCAGTACTTC.

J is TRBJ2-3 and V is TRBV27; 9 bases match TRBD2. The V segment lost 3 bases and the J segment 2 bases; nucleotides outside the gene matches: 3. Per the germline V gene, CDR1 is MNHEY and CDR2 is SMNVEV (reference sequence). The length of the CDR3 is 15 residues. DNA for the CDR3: TGTGCCAGCAGTTTGCGGGAGGGCCTCACAGATACGCAGTATTTT. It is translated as CASSLREGLTDTQYF.

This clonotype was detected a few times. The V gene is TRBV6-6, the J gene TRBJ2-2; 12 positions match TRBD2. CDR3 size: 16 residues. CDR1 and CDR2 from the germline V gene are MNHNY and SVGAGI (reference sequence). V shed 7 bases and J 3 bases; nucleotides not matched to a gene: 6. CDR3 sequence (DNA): TGTGCCAGCACTAGCGGGGGGGCAGGGGACACCGGGGAGCTGTTTTTT. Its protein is CASTSGGAGDTGELFF.

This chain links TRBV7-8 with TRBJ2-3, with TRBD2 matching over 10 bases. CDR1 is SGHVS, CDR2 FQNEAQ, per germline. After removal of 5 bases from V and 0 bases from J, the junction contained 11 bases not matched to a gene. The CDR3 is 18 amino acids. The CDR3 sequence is CASSQRPSGGPSTDTQYF. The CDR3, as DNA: TGTGCCAGCAGCCAGAGGCCTAGCGGGGGCCCTAGCACAGATACGCAGTATTTT. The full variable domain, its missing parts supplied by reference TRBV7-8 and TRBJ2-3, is GAGVSQSPRYKVAKRGQDVALRCDPISGHVSLFWYQQALGQGPEFLTYFQNEAQLDKSGLPSDRFFAERPEGSVSTLKIQRTQQEDSAVYLCASSQRPSGGPSTDTQYFGPGTRLTVL.

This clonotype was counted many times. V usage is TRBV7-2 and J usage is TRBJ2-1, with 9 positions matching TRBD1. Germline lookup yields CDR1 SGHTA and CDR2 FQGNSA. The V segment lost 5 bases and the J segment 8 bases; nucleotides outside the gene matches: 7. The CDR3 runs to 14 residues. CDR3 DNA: TGTGCCAGCAGCAGAGGACAGGGGAATTATGAGCAGTTCTTC. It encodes CASSRGQGNYEQFF.

The CDR3 spells CSARDYVTGALYEQYF. The CDR3 DNA is TGCAGTGCTAGAGATTATGTTACCGGGGCTCTCTACGAGCAGTACTTC. The chain uses TRBV20-1 and TRBJ2-4; TRBD1 or TRBD2 may be the D gene (5 bases each). TRBJ2-7 matches the DNA end more closely, so the J call is doubtful. The CDR3 extends over 16 amino acids. Germline-derived CDR1 and CDR2 are DFQATT and SNEGSKA (reference sequence).

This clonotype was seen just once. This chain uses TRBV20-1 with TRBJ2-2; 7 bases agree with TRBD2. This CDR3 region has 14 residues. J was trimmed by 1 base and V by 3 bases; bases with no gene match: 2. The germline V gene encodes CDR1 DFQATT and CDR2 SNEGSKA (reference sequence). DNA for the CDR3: TGCAGTGCTAGTTCGGGGGGGAACACCGGGGAGCTGTTTTTT. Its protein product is CSASSGGNTGELFF.

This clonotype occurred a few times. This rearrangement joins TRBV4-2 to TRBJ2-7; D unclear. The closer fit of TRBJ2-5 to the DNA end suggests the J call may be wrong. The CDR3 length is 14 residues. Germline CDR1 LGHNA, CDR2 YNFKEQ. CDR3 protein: CASSQSGPGETQYF. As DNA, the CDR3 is TGTGCCAGCAGCCAATCCGGGCCCGGGGAGACCCAGTACTTC.

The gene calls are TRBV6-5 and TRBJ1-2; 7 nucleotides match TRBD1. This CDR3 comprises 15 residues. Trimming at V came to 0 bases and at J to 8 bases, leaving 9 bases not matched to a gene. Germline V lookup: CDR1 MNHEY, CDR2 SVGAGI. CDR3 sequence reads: CASSYSTGSLHGYTF. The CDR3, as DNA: TGTGCCAGCAGTTACTCGACAGGGTCCCTACACGGCTACACCTTC.

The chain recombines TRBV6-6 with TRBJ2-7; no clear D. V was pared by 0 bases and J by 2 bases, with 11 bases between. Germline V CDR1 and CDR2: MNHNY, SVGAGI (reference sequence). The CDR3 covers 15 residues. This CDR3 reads CASSYSTRSTYEQYF. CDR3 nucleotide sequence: TGTGCCAGCAGTTACTCGACTCGCTCGACCTACGAGCAGTACTTC.

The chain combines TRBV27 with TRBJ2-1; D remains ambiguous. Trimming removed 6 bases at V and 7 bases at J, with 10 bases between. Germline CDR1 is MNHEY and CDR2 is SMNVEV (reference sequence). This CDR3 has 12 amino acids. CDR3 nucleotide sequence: TGTGCCAGCAGCACCCTGTCGAATGAGCAGTTCTTC. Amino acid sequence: CASSTLSNEQFF.

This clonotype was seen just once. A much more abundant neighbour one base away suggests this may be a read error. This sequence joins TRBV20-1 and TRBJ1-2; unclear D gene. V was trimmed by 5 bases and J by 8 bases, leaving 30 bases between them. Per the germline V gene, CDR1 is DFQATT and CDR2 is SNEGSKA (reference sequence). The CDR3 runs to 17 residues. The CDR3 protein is CSALATSSPAVLEGYTF. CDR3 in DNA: TGCAGTGCTCTCGCCACGTCCTCTCCGGCAGTCCTAGAGGGCTACACCTTC.

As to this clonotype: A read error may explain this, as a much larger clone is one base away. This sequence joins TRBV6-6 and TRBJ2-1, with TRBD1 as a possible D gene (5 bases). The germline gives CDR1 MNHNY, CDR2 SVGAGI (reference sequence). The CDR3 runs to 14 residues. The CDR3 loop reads CASSDSAGRNEQFF. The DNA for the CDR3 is TGTGCCAGCAGTGACTCGGCAGGGCGCAATGAGCAGTTCTTC.

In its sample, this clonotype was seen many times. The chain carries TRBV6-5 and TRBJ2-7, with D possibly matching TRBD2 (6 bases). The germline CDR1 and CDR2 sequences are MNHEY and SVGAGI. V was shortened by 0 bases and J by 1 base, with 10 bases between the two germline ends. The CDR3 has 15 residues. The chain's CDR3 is CASSYSGGGSYEQYF. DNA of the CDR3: TGTGCCAGCAGTTACTCGGGGGGTGGGTCCTACGAGCAGTACTTC.

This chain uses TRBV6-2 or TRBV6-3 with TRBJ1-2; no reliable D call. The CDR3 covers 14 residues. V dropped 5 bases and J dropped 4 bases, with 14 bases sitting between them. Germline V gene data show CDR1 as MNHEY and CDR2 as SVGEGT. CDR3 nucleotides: TGTGCCAGCAGTACCCTCGGTCGAGCCTATGGCTACACCTTC. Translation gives CASSTLGRAYGYTF.

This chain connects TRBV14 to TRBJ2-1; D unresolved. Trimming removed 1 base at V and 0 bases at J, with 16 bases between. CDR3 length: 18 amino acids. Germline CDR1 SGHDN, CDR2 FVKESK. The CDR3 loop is CASSQVVAARPSYNEQFF. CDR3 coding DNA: TGTGCCAGCAGCCAAGTTGTTGCTGCTAGACCCTCCTACAATGAGCAGTTCTTC.

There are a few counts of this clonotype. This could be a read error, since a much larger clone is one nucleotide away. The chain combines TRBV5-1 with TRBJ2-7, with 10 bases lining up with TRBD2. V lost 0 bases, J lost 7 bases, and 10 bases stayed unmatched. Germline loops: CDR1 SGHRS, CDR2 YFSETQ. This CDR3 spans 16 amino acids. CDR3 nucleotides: TGCGCCAGCAGCTTGGATCCAGCGGGAGGGTACAATGAGCAGTACTTC. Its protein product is CASSLDPAGGYNEQYF.

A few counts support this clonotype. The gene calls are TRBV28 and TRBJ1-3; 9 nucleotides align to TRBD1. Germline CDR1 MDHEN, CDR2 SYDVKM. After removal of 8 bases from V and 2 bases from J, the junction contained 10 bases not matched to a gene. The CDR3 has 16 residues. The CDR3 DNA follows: TGTGCCAGCGGAAAGCTGGGACAGGGAACTGGAAACACCATATATTTT. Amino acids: CASGKLGQGTGNTIYF.

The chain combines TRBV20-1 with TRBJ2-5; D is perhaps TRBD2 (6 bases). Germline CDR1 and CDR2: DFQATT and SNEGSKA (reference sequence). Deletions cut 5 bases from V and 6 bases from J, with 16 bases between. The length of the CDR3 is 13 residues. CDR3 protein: CSAGGTGPKTQYF. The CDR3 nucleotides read TGCAGTGCTGGGGGGACTGGACCGAAGACCCAGTACTTC.

The CDR3 protein is CATSGQSGGIYNEQYF. In DNA form, the CDR3 reads TGTGCCACCAGCGGACAGTCCGGAGGTATCTACAATGAGCAGTACTTC. J is TRBJ2-5 and V is TRBV24-1, with a tentative D call TRBD1 (6 bases). The germline V gene encodes CDR1 KGHDR and CDR2 SFDVKD. This CDR3 spans 16 amino acids. V lost 7 bases and J lost 11, with 28 bases in between.

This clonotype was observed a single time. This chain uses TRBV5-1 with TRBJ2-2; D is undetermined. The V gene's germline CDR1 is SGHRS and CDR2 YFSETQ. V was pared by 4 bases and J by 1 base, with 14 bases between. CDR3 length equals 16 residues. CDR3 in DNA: TGCGCCAGCAGCCGAACGGCAGGTTGGAACACCGGGGAGCTGTTTTTT. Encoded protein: CASSRTAGWNTGELFF. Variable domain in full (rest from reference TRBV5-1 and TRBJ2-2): KAGVTQTPRYLIKTRGQQVTLSCSPISGHRSVSWYQQTPGQGLQFLFEYFSETQRNKGNFPGRFSGRQFSNSRSEMNVSTLELGDSALYLCASSRTAGWNTGELFFGEGSRLTVL.

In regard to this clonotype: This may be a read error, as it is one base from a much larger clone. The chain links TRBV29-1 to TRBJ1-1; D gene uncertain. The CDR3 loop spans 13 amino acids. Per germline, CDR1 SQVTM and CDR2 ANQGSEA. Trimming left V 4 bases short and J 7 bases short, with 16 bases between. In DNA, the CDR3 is TGCAGCGTTGTTGGGAGCGGCTCGGGTGAAGCTTTCTTT. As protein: CSVVGSGSGEAFF.

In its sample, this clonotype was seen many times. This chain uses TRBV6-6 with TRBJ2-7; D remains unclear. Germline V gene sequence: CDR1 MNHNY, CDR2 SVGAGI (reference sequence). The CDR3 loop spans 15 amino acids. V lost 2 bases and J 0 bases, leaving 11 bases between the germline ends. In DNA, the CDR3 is TGTGCCAGCAGTTACACGGTAGCCTTCTCCTACGAGCAGTACTTC. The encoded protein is CASSYTVAFSYEQYF.

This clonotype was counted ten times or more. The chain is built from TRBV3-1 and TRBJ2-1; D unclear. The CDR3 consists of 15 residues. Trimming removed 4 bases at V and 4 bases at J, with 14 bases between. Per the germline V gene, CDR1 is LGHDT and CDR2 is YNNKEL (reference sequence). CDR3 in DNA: TGTGCCAGCAGCCCACGACGGACGCCTTACAATGAGCAGTTCTTC. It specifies CASSPRRTPYNEQFF.

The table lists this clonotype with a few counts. The CDR3 coding sequence is TGTGCCAGCACGGGGGCCCTTAGCACAGATACGCAGTATTTT. This encodes CASTGALSTDTQYF. The chain couples TRBV28 to TRBJ2-3; D assignment may be TRBD1 or TRBD2 (6 bases each). V was clipped by 7 bases and J by 0 bases, with 11 bases between them. The CDR3 contains 14 residues. Looked up from germline, CDR1 is MDHEN and CDR2 is SYDVKM.

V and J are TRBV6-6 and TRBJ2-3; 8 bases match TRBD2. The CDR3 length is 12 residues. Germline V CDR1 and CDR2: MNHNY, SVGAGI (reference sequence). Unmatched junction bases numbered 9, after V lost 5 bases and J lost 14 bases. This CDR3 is CASSPGTRVPYF. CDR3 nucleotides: TGTGCCAGCAGTCCTGGGACTAGGGTTCCGTATTTT.